The entry below gives a single TCR beta chain sequence along with its context. As yet, its antigen is unknown. Germline V gives CDR1 LNHNV, CDR2 YYDKDF (reference sequence). V was pared by 1 base and J by 2 bases, with 12 bases between. This CDR3 region has 16 residues. The data stem from a study of cytomegalovirus exposure and HLA in healthy donors. General observations from the study: In vitro experiments confirmed that a few CMV-associated chains were specific for CMV antigens. It was reported that the classifier diagnosed cytomegalovirus status with high specificity and sensitivity in both the original and validation cohorts.

Using immunoSEQ multiplex PCR, the repertoire was profiled, and TCRdb retains in-frame clones only, with some absent. Of 250,000 to 350,000 clones listed, approximately 88% were seen once; the top ten hold about 0.86%. The receptor comes from a woman aged 18-29 years in good health and CMV-seronegative. The rearrangement links TRBV15 to TRBJ1-3; tentative D call: TRBD1 (6 bases). Input material: PBMCs. The CDR3 loop reads CATSRAARGTGNTIYF. In nucleotides, the CDR3 is TGTGCCACCAGCAGAGCGGCCAGGGGTACTGGAAACACCATATATTTT.